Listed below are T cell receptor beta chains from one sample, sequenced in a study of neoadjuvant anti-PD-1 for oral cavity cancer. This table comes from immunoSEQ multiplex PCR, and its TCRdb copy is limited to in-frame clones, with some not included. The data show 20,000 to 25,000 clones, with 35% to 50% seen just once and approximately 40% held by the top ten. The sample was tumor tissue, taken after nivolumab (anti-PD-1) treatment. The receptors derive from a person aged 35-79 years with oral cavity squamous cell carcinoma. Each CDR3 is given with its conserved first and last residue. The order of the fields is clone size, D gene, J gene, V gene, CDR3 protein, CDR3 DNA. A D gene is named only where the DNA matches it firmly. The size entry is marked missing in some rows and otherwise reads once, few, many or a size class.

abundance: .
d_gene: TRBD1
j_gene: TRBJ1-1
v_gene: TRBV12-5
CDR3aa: CASGLATGDLEAFF
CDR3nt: TGTGCTAGTGGTTTGGCTACAGGGGACCTTGAAGCTTTCTTT

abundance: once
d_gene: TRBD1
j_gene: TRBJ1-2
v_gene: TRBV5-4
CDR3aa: CASSLDPGGTYGYTF
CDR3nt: TGTGCCAGCAGCTTAGATCCAGGGGGGACCTATGGCTACACCTTC

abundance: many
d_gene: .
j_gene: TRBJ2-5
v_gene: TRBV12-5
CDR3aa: CASGSRGKTQYF
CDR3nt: TGTGCTAGTGGTTCCCGGGGGAAGACCCAGTACTTC

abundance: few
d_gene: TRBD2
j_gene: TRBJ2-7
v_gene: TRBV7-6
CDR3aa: CASSFGGSSYEQYF
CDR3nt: TGTGCCAGCAGCTTCGGCGGGAGTTCCTACGAGCAGTACTTC

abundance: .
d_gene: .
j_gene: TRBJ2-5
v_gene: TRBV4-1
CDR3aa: CASSQGPGFETQYF
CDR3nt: TGCGCCAGCAGCCAAGGCCCAGGGTTCGAGACCCAGTACTTC

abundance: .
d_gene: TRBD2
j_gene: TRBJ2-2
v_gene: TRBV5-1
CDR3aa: CASSPRGLAGMGGELFF
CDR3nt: TGCGCCAGCAGCCCTAGAGGGCTAGCGGGAATGGGCGGGGAGCTGTTTTTT

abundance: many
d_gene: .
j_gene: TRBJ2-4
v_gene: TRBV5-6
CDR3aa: CASSPRRWGAGAKNIQYF
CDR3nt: TGTGCCAGCAGCCCTCGGCGATGGGGGGCGGGAGCCAAAAACATTCAGTACTTC

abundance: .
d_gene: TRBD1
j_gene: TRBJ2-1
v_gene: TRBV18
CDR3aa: CASSARGHDNEQFF
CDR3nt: TGTGCCAGCTCAGCCAGGGGGCATGACAATGAGCAGTTCTTC

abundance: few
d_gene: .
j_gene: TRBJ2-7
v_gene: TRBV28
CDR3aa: CASSPHSPPGYEQYF
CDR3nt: TGTGCCAGCAGTCCCCACTCTCCCCCAGGCTACGAGCAGTACTTC

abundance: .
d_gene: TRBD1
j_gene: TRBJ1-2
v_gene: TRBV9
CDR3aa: CASSAQGAAYGYTF
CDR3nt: TGTGCCAGCAGCGCTCAGGGGGCTGCCTATGGCTACACCTTC

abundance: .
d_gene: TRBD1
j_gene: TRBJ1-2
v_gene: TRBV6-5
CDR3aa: CASRRQGENYGYTF
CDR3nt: TGTGCCAGCAGGCGACAGGGGGAAAACTATGGCTACACCTTC

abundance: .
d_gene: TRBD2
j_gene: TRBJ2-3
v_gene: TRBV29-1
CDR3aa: CSAQTSGSTDTQYF
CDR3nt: TGCAGCGCCCAGACTAGCGGGAGCACAGATACGCAGTATTTT

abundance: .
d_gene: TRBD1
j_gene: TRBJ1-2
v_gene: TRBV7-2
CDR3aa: CASSHGQGGGYTF
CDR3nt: TGTGCCAGCAGCCATGGACAGGGGGGAGGCTACACCTTC

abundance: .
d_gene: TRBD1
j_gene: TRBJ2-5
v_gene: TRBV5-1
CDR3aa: CASSPTPGQGRETQYF
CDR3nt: TGCGCCAGCAGCCCGACGCCAGGACAGGGCCGAGAGACCCAGTACTTC

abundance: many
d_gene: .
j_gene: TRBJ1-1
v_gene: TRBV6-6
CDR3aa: CASSYSGLNTEAFF
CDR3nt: TGTGCCAGCAGTTACTCTGGCCTGAACACTGAAGCTTTCTTT

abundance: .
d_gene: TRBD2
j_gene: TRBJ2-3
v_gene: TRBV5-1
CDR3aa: CASSLGLAGADTQYF
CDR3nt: TGCGCCAGCAGCTTGGGACTAGCGGGGGCAGATACGCAGTATTTT

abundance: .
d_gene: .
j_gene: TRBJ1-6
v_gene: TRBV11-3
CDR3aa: CASSVGADSPLHF
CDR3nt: TGTGCCAGCAGCGTGGGGGCCGATTCACCCCTCCACTTT

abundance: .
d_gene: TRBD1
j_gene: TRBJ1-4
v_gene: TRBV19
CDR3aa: CASNDRGRTNEKLFF
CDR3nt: TGTGCCAGTAACGACAGGGGGCGAACTAATGAAAAACTGTTTTTT

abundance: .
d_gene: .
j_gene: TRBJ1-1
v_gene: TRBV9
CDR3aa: CASSGAPDTEAFF
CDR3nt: TGTGCCAGCAGCGGGGCGCCGGACACTGAAGCTTTCTTT

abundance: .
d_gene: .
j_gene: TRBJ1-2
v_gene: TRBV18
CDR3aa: CASSPSERRVYTF
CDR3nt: TGTGCCAGCTCACCAAGTGAACGGCGGGTCTACACCTTC

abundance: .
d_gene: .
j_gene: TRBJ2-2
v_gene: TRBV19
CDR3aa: CASRDKNTGELFF
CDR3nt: TGTGCCAGTAGGGACAAGAACACCGGGGAGCTGTTTTTT

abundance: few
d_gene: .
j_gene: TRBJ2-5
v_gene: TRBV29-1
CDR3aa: CSTRVGETQYF
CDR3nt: TGCAGCACTAGAGTAGGGGAGACCCAGTACTTC

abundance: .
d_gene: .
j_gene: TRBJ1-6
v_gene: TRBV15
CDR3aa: CATSRDRRANSPLHF
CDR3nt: TGTGCCACCAGCAGAGATCGACGGGCTAATTCACCCCTCCACTTT

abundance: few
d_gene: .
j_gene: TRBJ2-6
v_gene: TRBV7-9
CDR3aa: CASSFYGAGANVLTF
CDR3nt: TGTGCCAGCAGCTTCTATGGAGCTGGGGCCAACGTCCTGACTTTC

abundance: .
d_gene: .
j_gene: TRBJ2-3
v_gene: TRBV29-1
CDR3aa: CSVAMVGGTDTQYF
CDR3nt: TGCAGCGTTGCCATGGTAGGGGGCACAGATACGCAGTATTTT

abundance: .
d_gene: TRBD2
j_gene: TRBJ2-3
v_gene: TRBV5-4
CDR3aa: CASSLAGLKWDTQYF
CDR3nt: TGTGCCAGCAGCCTAGCGGGGTTAAAATGGGATACGCAGTATTTT

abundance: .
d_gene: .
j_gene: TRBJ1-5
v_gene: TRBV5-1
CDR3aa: CASSSWGGDQPQHF
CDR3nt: TGCGCCAGCAGCTCCTGGGGGGGCGATCAGCCCCAGCATTTT

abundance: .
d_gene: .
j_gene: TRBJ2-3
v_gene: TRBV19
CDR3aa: CASNNGGSTDTQYF
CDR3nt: TGTGCCAGTAACAACGGAGGGAGCACAGATACGCAGTATTTT

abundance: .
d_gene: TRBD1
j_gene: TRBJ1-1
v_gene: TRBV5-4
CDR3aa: CASSQADRANTEAFF
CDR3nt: TGTGCCAGCAGCCAAGCCGACAGGGCGAACACTGAAGCTTTCTTT

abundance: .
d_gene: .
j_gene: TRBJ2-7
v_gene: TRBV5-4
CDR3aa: CASSQTTGSSYEQYF
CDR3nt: TGCGCCAGCAGCCAAACCACAGGGAGCTCCTACGAGCAGTACTTC

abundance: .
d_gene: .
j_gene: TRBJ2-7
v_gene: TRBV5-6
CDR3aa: CASSTTGRTYEQYF
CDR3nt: TGTGCCAGCAGCACTACCGGACGGACCTACGAGCAGTACTTC

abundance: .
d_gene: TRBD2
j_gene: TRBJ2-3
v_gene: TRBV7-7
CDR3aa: CASRTTSGATDTQYF
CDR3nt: TGTGCCAGCAGAACGACTAGCGGGGCTACAGATACGCAGTATTTT

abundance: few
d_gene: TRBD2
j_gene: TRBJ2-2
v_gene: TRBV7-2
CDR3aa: CASAGGRNTGELFF
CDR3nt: TGTGCCAGCGCGGGGGGAAGGAACACCGGGGAGCTGTTTTTT

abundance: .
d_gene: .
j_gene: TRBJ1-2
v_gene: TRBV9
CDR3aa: CASSASGARGYTF
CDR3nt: TGTGCCAGCAGCGCTTCAGGGGCCCGGGGCTACACCTTC

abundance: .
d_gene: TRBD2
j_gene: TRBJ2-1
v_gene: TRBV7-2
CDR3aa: CASSLDRDYYNEQFF
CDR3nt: TGTGCCAGCAGCTTAGACCGGGACTACTACAATGAGCAGTTCTTC

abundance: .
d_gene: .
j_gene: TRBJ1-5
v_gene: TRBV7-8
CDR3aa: CASSRDSFSNQPQHF
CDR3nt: TGTGCCAGCAGCCGGGACTCCTTTAGCAATCAGCCCCAGCATTTT

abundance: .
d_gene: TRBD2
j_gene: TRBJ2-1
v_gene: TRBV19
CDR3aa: CASSIGGALNEQFF
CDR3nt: TGTGCCAGTAGTATCGGGGGGGCCCTCAATGAGCAGTTCTTC

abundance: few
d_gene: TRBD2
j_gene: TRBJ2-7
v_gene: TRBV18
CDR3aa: CASSLAGGPTYEQYF
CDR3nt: TGTGCCAGCTCTTTAGCGGGGGGCCCTACCTACGAGCAGTACTTC

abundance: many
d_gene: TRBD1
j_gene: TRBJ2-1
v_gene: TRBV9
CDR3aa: CASSASGTGISLLHNEQFF
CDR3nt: TGTGCCAGCAGCGCCAGTGGGACAGGGATAAGTCTGTTACACAATGAGCAGTTCTTC

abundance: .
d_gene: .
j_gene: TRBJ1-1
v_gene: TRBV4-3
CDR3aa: CASSQEDRVNTEAFF
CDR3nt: TGCGCCAGCAGCCAAGAAGACAGAGTGAACACTGAAGCTTTCTTT

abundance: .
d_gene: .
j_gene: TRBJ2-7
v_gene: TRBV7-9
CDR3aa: CASSLGDSEQYF
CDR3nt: TGTGCCAGCAGCCTCGGGGACTCCGAGCAGTACTTC

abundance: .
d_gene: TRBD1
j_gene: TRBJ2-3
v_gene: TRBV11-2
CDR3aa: CASSLGTGMGSTDTQYF
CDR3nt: TGTGCCAGCAGCTTAGGGACAGGGATGGGATCGACAGATACGCAGTATTTT

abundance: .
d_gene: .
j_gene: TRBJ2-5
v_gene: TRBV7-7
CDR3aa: CASSLETGPQETQYF
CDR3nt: TGTGCCAGCAGCTTAGAAACAGGCCCCCAAGAGACCCAGTACTTC

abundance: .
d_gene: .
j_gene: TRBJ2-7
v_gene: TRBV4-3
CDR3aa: CASSQGRGEQYF
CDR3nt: TGCGCCAGCAGCCAAGGCAGGGGCGAGCAGTACTTC

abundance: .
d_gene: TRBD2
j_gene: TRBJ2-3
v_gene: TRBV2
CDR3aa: CASAAPSGGSYHYTDTQYF
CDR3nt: TGTGCCAGCGCCGCCCCTAGCGGGGGGAGCTACCACTACACAGATACGCAGTATTTT

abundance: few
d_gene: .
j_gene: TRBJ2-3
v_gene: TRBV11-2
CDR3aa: CASSSPITDTQYF
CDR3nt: TGTGCCAGCAGCTCACCAATCACAGATACGCAGTATTTT

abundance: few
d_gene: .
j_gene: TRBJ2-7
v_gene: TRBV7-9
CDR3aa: CASSSGQTSSYEQYF
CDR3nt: TGTGCCAGCAGCTCGGGCCAGACGAGCTCCTACGAGCAGTACTTC

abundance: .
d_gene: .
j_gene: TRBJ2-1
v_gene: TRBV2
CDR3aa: CASTAGRDSRGFF
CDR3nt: TGTGCCAGCACGGCAGGGCGGGACTCAAGGGGGTTCTTC